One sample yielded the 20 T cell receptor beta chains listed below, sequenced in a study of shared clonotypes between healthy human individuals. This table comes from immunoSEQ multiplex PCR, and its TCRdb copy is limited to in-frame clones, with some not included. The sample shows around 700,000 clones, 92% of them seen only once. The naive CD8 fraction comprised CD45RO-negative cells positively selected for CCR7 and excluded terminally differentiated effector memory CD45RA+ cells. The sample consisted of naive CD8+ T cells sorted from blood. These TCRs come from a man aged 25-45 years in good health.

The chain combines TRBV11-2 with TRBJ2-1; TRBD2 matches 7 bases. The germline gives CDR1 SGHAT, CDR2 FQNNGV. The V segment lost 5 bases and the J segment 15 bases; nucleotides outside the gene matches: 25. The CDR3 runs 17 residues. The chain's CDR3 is CASSPGLPYAPKEMGFF. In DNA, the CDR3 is TGTGCCAGCAGCCCGGGACTACCTTACGCCCCAAAAGAAATGGGGTTCTTC.

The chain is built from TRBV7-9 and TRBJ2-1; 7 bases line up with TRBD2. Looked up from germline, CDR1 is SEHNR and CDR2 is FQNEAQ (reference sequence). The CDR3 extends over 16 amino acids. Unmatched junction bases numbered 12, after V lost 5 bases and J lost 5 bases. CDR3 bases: TGTGCCAGCAGCCCCCCCAGGGCGGGAGTGGACAATGAGCAGTTCTTC. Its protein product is CASSPPRAGVDNEQFF.

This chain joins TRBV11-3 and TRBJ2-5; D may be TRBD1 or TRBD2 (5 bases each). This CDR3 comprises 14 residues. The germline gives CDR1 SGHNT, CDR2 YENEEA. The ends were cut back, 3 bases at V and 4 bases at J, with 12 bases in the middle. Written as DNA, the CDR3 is TGTGCCAGCAGCTTGAGGGGAGACGGAGAGACCCAGTACTTC. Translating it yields CASSLRGDGETQYF.

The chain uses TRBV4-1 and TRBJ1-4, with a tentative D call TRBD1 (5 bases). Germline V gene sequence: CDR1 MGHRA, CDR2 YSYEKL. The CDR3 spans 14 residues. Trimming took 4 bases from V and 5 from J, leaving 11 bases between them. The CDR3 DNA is TGCGCCAGCAGCCCCAGACAGTTAAATGAAAAACTGTTTTTT. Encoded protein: CASSPRQLNEKLFF.

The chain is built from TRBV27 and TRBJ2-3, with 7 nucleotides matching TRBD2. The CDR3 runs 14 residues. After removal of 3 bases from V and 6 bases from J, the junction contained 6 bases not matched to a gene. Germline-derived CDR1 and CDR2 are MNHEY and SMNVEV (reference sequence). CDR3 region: CASSLGGMLDTQYF. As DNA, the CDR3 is TGTGCCAGCAGTTTGGGGGGGATGTTGGATACGCAGTATTTT.

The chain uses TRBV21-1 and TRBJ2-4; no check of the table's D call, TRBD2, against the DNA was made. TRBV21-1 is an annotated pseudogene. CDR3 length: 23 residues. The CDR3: CASSQLQRPTLAGGILAKNIQYF. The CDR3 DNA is TGTGCCAGCAGCCAATTACAGAGACCAACACTAGCGGGAGGGATTTTAGCCAAAAACATTCAGTACTTC.

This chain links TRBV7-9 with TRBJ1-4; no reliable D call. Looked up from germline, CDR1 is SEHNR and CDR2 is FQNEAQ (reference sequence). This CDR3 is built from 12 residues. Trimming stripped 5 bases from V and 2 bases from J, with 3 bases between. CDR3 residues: CASSHTNEKLFF. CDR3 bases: TGTGCCAGCAGCCACACTAATGAAAAACTGTTTTTT.

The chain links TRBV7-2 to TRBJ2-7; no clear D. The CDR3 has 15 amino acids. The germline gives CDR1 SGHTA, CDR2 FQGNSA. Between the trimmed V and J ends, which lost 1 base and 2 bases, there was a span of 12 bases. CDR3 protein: CASSLEVVPAYEQYF. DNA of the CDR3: TGTGCCAGCAGCTTAGAGGTAGTCCCCGCCTACGAGCAGTACTTC.

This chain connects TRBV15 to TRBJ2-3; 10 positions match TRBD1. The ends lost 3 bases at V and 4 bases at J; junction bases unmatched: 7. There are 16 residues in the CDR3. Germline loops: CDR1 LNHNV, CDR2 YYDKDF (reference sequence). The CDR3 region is CATSRARTGGADTQYF. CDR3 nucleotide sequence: TGTGCCACCAGCAGGGCTAGGACAGGGGGGGCAGATACGCAGTATTTT.

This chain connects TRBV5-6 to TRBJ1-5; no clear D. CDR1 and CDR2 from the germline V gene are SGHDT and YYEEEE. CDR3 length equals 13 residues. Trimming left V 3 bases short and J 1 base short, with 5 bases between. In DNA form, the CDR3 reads TGTGCCAGCAGCTCTGGGAGCAATCAGCCCCAGCATTTT. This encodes CASSSGSNQPQHF.

CDR3 region: CASSEGRVYEQYF. The CDR3 nucleotides read TGTGCCAGCAGTGAAGGCAGGGTCTACGAGCAGTACTTC. The V gene is TRBV6-1, the J gene TRBJ2-7; a possible D gene is TRBD1 (5 bases). This CDR3 contains 13 residues. The germline gives CDR1 MNHNS, CDR2 SASEGT. V was trimmed by 1 base and J by 3 bases, leaving 7 bases between them.

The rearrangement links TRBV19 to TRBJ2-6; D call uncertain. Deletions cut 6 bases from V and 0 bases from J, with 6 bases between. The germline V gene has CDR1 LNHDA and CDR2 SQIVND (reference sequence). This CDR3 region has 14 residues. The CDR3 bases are TGTGCCAGTAGCCCCCTCTCTGGGGCCAACGTCCTGACTTTC. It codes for CASSPLSGANVLTF.

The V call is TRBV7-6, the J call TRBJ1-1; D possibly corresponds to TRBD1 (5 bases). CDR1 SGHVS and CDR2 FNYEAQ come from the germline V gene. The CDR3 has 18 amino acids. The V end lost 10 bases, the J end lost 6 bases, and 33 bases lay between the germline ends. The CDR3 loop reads CATKSNLGQIGPNAEAFF. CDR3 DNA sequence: TGTGCCACCAAGAGTAATTTGGGGCAGATAGGGCCAAACGCTGAAGCTTTCTTT.

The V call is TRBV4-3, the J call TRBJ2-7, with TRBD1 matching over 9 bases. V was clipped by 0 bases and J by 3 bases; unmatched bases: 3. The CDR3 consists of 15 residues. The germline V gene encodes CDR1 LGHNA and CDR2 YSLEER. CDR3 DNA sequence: TGCGCCAGCAGCCAAGACGGGACAGGGTTCTACGAGCAGTACTTC. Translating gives CASSQDGTGFYEQYF.

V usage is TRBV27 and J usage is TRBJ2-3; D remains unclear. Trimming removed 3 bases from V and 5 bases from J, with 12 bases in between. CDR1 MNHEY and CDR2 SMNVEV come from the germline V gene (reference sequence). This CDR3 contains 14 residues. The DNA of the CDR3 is TGTGCCAGCAGTTTCTTCCGCGGCAGAGATACGCAGTATTTT. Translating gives CASSFFRGRDTQYF.

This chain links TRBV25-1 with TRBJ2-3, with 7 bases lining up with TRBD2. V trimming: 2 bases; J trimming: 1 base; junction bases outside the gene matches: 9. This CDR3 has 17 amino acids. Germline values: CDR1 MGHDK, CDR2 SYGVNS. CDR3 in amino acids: CASSEKSLALGTDTQYF. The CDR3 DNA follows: TGTGCCAGCAGTGAAAAATCACTAGCGTTAGGCACAGATACGCAGTATTTT.

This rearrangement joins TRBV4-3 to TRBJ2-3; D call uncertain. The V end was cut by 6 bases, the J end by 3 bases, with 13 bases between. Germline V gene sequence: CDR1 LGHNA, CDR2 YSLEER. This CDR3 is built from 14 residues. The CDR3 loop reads CASSRIGTTDTQYF. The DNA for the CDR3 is TGCGCCAGCAGTCGGATCGGTACTACAGATACGCAGTATTTT.

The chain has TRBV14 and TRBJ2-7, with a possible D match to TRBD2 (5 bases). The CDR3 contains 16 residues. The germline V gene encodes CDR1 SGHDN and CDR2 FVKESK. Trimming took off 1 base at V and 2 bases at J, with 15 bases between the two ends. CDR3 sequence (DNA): TGTGCCAGCAGCCAAGGGTTACGGGCCGGGACCTACGAGCAGTACTTC. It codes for CASSQGLRAGTYEQYF. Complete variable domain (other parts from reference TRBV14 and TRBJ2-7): EAGVTQFPSHSVIEKGQTVTLRCDPISGHDNLYWYRRVMGKEIKFLLHFVKESKQDESGMPNNRFLAERTGGTYSTLKVQPAELEDSGVYFCASSQGLRAGTYEQYFGPGTRLTVT.

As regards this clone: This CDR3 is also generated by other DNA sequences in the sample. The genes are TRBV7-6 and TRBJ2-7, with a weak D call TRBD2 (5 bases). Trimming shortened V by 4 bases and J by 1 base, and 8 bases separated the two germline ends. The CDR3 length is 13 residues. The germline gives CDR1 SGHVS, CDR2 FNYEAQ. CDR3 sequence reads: CASSSRESYEQYF. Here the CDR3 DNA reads TGTGCCAGCAGCTCTAGGGAGTCCTACGAGCAGTACTTC.

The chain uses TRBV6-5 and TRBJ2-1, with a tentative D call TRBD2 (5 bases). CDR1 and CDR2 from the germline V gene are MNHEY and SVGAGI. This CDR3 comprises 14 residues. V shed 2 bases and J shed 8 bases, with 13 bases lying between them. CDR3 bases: TGTGCCAGCAGTTACCGGTCGGGATACGATGAGCAGTTCTTC. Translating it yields CASSYRSGYDEQFF.